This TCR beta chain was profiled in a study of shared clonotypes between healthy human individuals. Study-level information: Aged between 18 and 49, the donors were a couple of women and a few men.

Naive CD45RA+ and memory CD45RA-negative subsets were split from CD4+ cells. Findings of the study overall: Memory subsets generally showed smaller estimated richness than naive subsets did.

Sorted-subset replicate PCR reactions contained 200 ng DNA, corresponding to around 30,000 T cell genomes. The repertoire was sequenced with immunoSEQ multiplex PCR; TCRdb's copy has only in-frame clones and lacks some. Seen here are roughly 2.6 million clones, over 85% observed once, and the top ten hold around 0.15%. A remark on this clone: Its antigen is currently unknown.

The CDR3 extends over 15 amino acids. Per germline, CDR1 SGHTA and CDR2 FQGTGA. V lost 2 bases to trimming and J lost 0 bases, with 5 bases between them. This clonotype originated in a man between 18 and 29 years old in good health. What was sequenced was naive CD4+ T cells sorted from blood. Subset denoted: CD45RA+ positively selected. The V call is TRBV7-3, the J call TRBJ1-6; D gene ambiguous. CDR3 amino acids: CASSLRASYNSPLHF. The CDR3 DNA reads TGTGCCAGCAGCTTACGGGCCTCCTATAATTCACCCCTCCACTTT. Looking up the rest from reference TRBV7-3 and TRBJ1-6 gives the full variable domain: GAGVSQTPSNKVTEKGKYVELRCDPISGHTALYWYRQSLGQGPEFLIYFQGTGAADDSGLPNDRFFAVRPEGSVSTLKIQRTERGDSAVYLCASSLRASYNSPLHFGNGTRLTVT.